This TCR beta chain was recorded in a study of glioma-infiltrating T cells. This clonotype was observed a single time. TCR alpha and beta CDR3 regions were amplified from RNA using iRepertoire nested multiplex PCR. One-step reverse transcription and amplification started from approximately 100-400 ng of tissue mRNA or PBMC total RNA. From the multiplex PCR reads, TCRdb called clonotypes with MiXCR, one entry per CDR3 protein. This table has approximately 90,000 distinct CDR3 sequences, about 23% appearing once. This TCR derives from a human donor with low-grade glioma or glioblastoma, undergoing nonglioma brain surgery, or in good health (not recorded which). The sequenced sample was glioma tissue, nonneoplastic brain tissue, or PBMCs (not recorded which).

In nucleotides, the CDR3 is TGTGCCAGTAGTGCTCCCCCCAGCACGGGGACCCAGTACTTC. Translating gives CASSAPPSTGTQYF. This chain links TRBV19 with TRBJ2-5; no reliable D call. This CDR3 spans 14 amino acids. CDR1 is LNHDA, CDR2 SQIVND, per germline (reference sequence). Trimming removed 5 bases at V and 7 bases at J, with 17 bases between.